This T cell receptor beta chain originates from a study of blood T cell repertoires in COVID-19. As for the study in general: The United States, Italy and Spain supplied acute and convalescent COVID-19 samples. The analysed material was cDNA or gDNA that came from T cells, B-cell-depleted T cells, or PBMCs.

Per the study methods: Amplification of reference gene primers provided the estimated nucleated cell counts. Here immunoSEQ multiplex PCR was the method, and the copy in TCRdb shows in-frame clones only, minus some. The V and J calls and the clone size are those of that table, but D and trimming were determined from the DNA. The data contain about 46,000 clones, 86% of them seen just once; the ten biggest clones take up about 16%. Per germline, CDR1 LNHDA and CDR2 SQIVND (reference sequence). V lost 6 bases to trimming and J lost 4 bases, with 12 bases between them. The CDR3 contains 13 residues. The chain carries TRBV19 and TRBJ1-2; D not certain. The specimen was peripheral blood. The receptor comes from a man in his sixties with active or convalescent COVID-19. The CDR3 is CASSPSGLYGYTF. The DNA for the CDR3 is TGTGCCAGTAGCCCCTCGGGTCTCTATGGCTACACCTTC.